Sequencing of this T cell receptor beta chain was carried out in a study of monozygotic twins with inflammatory bowel disease. Germline CDR1 SGHTA, CDR2 FQGNSA. This CDR3 has 15 residues. TCRdb re-called the 5' RACE reads; one entry per CDR3 protein, DNA not given. The sample table includes hundreds of thousands of distinct CDR3 sequences. V and J are TRBV7-2 and TRBJ2-5; absent DNA, TCRdb's TRBD2 call cannot be checked. Sequencing input: blood. This receptor was identified in a human donor with ulcerative colitis or Crohn's disease, or a healthy co-twin of an affected twin (not recorded which). CDR3: CASSLLAGGQTTQYF.